The subject of this entry is one T cell receptor beta chain. Profiled with immunoSEQ multiplex PCR; TCRdb holds only in-frame clones, not every one. The data show approximately 48,000 clones, roughly four fifths seen once. The sample originates from a study of radiotherapy plus CTLA-4 blockade in lung cancer. Whole-study context: Disease control reached more than 30%, with objective responses in around 19%.

Receiving focal radiation plus CTLA-4 blockade with ipilimumab were patients who had chemo-refractory metastatic non-small-cell lung cancer. This CDR3 is built from 16 residues. Unmatched junction bases numbered 12, after V lost 5 bases and J lost 7 bases. CDR1 and CDR2 (germline): MRHNA, SNTAGT. The receptor comes from a human donor with non-small cell lung cancer whose response to radiotherapy plus ipilimumab could not be evaluated. The chain employs TRBV6-4 and TRBJ2-1; TRBD2 matches 9 bases. The material sequenced was peripheral blood, taken from a patient treated with radiotherapy plus ipilimumab. The CDR3 nucleotides are TGTGCCAGCAGTCTTCTTAGCGGGAGTCCCACTAATGAGCAGTTCTTC. Its protein product is CASSLLSGSPTNEQFF.